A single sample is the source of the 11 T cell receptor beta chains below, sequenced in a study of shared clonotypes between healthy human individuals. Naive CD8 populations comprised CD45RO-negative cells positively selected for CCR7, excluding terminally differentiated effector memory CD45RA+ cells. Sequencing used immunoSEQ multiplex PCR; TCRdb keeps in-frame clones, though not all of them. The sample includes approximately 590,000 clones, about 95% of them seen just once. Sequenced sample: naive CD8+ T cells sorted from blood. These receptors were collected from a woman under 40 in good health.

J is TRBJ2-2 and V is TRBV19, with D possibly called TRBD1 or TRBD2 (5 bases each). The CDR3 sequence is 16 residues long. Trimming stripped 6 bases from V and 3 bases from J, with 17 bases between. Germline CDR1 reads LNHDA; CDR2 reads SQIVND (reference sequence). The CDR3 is CASRAGAREHTGELFF. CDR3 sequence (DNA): TGTGCCAGTAGAGCCGGGGCCAGGGAGCACACCGGGGAGCTGTTTTTT. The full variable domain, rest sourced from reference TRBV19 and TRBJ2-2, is DGGITQSPKYLFRKEGQNVTLSCEQNLNHDAMYWYRQDPGQGLRLIYYSQIVNDFQKGDIAEGYSVSREKKESFPLTVTSAQKNPTAFYLCASRAGAREHTGELFFGEGSRLTVL.

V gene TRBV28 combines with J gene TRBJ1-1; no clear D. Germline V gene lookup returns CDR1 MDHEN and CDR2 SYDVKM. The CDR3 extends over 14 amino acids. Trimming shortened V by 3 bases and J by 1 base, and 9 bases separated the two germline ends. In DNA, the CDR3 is TGTGCCAGCAGTTTTGAGGAGACGAACACTGAAGCTTTCTTT. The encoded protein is CASSFEETNTEAFF.

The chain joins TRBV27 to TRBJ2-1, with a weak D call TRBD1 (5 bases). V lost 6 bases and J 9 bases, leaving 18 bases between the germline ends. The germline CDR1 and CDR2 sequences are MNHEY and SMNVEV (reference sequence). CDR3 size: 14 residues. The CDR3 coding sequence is TGTGCCAGCAGCCCAGGGATTGCGTGGGGTGAGCAGTTCTTC. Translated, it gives CASSPGIAWGEQFF.

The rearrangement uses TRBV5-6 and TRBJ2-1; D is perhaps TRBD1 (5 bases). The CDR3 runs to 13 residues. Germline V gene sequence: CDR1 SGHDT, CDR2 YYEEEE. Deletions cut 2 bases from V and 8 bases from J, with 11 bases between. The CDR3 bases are TGTGCCAGCAGCTTTCAGGGTACCCATGAGCAGTTCTTC. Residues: CASSFQGTHEQFF.

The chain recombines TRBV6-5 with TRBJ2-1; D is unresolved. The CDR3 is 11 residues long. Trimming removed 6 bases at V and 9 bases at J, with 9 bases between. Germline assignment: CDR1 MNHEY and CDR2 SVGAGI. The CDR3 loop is CASRFGVEQFF. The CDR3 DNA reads TGTGCCAGCAGATTTGGGGTTGAGCAGTTCTTC.

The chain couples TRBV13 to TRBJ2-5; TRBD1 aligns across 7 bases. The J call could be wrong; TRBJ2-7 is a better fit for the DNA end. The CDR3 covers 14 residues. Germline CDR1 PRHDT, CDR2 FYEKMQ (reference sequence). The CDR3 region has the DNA TGTGCCAGCAGCCTTTGGGACAGAAGTTACGAGCAGTACTTC. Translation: CASSLWDRSYEQYF.

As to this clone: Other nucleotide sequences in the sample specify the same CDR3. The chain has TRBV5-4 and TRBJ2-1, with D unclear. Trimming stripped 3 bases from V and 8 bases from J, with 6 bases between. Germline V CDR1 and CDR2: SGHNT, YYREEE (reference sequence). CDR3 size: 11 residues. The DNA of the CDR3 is TGTGCCAGCAGCTCGCTGGATGAGCAGTTCTTC. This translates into CASSSLDEQFF.

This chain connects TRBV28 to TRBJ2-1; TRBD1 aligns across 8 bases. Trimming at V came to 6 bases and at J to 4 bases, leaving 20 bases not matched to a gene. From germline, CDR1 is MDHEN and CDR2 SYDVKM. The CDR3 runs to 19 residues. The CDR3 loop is CASSARTLTTGAKYNEQFF. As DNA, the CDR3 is TGTGCCAGCAGCGCACGGACATTAACGACAGGGGCGAAATACAATGAGCAGTTCTTC.

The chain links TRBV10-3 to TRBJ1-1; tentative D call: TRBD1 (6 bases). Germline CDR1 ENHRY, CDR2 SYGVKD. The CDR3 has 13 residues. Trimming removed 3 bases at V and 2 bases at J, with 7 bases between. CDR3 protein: CAISDRGNTEAFF. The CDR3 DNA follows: TGTGCCATCAGTGACAGGGGAAACACTGAAGCTTTCTTT.

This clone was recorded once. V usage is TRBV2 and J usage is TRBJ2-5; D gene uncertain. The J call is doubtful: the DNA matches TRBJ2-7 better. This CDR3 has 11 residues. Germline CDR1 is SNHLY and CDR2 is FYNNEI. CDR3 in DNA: TGTGCCAGCAGCCTGAGCTACGAGCAGTACTTC. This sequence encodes CASSLSYEQYF.

CDR3 DNA sequence: TGTGCCAGCACCCAGGAGTCGGGGAAGACCGGGGAGCTGTTTTTT. This sequence encodes CASTQESGKTGELFF. The V and J genes are TRBV27 and TRBJ2-2; tentative D call: TRBD2 (5 bases). Germline V gene data show CDR1 as MNHEY and CDR2 as SMNVEV (reference sequence). V was clipped by 7 bases and J by 5 bases, with 17 bases between them. The CDR3 runs to 15 residues.